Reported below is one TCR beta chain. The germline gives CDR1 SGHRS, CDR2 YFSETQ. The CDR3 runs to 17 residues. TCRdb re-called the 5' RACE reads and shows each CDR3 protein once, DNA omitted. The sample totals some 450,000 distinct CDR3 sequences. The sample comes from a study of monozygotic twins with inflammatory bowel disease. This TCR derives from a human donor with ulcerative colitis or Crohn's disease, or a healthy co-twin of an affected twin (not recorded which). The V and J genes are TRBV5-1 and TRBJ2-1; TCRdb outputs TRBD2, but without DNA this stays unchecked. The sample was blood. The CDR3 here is CASSFSGRLNIYNEQFF.